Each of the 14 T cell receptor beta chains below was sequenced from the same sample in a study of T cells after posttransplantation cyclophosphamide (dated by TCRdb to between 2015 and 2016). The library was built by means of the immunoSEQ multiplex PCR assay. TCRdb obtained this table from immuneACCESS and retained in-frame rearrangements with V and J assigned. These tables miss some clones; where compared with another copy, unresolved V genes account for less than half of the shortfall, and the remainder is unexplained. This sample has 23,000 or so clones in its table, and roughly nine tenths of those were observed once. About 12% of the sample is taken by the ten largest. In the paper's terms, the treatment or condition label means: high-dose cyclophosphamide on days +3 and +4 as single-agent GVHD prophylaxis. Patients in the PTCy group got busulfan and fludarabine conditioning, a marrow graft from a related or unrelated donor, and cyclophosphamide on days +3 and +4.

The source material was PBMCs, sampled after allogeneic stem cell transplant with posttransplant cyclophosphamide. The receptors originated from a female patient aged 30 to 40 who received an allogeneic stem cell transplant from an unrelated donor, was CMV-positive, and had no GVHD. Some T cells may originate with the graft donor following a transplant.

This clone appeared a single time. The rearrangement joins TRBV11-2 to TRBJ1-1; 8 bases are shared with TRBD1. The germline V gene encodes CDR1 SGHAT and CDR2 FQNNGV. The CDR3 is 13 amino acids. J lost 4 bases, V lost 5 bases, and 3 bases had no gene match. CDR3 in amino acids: CASSDRGPTEAFF. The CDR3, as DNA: TGTGCCAGCAGCGACAGGGGACCCACTGAAGCTTTCTTT.

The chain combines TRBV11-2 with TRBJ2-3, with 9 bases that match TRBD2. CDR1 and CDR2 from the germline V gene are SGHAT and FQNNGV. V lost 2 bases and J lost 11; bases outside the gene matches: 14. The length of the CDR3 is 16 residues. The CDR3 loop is CASSLTYAGGPDEQYF. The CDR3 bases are TGTGCCAGCAGCTTAACCTACGCGGGGGGGCCCGATGAGCAGTATTTT.

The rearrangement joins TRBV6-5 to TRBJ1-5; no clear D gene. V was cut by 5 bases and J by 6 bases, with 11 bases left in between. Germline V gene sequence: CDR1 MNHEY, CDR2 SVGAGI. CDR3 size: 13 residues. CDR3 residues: CASSELERQPQHF. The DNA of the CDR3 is TGTGCCAGCAGTGAATTGGAGCGTCAGCCCCAGCATTTT.

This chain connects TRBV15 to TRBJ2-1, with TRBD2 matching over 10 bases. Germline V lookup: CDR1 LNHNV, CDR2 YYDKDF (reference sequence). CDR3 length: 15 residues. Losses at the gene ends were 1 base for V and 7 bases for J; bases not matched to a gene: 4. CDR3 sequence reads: CATSRAAGGQNEQFF. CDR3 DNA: TGTGCCACCAGCAGAGCAGCGGGGGGGCAGAATGAGCAGTTCTTC.

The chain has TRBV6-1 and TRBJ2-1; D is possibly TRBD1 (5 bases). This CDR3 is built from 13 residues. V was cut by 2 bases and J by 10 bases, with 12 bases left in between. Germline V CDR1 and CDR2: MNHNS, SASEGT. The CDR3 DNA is TGTGCCAGCAGTGAATTTCAGGGTTGGGAGCAGTTCTTC. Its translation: CASSEFQGWEQFF.

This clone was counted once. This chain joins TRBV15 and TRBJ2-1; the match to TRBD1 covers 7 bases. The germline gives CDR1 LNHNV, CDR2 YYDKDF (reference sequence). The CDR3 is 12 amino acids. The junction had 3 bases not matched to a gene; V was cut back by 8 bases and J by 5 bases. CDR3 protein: CATGTENNEQFF. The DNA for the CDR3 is TGTGCCACCGGGACAGAGAACAATGAGCAGTTCTTC. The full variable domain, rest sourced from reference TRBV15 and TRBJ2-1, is DAMVIQNPRYQVTQFGKPVTLSCSQTLNHNVMYWYQQKSSQAPKLLFHYYDKDFNNEADTPDNFQSRRPNTSFCFLDIRSPGLGDTAMYLCATGTENNEQFFGPGTRLTVL.

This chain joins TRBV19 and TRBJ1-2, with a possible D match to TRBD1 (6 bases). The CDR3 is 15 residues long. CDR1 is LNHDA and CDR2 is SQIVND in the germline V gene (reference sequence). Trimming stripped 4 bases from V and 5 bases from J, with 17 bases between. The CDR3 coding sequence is TGTGCCAGTAGTACTTACAGGGACGTTGGATATGGCTACACCTTC. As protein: CASSTYRDVGYGYTF.

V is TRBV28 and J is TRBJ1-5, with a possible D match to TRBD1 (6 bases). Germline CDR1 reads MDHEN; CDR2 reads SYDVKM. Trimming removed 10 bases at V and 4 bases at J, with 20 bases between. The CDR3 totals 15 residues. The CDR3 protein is CATLSGGGANQPQHF. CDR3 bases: TGTGCCACCCTCTCAGGTGGGGGGGCGAATCAGCCCCAGCATTTT.

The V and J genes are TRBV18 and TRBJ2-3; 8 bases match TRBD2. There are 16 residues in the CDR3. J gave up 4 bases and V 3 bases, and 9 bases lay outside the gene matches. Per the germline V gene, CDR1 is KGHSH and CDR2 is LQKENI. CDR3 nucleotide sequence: TGTGCCAGCTCACCTTTAAGGCGGGGGGCGGCAGATACGCAGTATTTT. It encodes CASSPLRRGAADTQYF. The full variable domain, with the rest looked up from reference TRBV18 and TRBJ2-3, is NAGVMQNPRHLVRRRGQEARLRCSPMKGHSHVYWYRQLPEEGLKFMVYLQKENIIDESGMPKERFSAEFPKEGPSILRIQQVVRGDSAAYFCASSPLRRGAADTQYFGPGTRLTVL.

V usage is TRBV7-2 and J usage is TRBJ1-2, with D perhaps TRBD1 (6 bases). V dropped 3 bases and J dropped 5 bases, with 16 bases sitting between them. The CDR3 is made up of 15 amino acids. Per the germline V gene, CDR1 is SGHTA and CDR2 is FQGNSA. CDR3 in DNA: TGTGCCAGCAGCTTCCCGTCCAGGGGTTCATATGGCTACACCTTC. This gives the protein CASSFPSRGSYGYTF.

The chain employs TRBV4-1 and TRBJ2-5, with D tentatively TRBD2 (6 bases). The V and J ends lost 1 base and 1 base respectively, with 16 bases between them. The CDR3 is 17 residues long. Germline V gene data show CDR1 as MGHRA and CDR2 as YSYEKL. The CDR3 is CASSQAPTLALQETQYF. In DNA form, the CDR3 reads TGCGCCAGCAGCCAAGCGCCCACCCTAGCGCTCCAAGAGACCCAGTACTTC.

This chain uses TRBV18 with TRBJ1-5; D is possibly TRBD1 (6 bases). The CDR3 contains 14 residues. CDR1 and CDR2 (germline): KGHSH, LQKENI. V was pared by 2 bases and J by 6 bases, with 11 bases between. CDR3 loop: CASSPNRDSQPQHF. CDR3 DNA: TGTGCCAGCTCACCAAACAGGGATAGTCAGCCCCAGCATTTT.

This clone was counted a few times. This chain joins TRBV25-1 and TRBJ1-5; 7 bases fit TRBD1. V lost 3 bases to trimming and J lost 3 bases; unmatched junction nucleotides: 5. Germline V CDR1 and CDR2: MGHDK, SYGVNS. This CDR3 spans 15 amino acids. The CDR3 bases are TGTGCCAGCAGTGAGTCGGGACAGATCAATCAGCCCCAGCATTTT. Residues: CASSESGQINQPQHF.

The CDR3 bases are TGTGCCAGCAGCGGTAGCGGGGGGGCGACGTTCTTC. Its translation is CASSGSGGATFF. The rearrangement links TRBV9 to TRBJ2-1, with 11 bases that match TRBD2. Germline V gene data show CDR1 as SGDLS and CDR2 as YYNGEE. V was clipped by 3 bases and J by 15 bases; unmatched bases: 5. The CDR3 contains 12 residues.